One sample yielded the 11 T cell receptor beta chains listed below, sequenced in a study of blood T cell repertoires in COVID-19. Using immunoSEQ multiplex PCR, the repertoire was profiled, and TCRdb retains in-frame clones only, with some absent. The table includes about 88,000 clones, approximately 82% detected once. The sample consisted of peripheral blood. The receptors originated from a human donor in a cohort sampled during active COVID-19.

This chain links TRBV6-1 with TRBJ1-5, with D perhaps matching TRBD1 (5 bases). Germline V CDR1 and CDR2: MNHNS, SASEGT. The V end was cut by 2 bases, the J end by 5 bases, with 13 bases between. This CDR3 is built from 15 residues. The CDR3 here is CASSERAGFDQPQHF. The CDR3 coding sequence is TGTGCCAGCAGTGAACGGGCAGGGTTCGATCAGCCCCAGCATTTT.

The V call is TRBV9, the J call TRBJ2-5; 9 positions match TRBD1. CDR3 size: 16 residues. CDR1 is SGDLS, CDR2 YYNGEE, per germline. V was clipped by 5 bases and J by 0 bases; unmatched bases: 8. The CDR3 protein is CASSVTGGPYQETQYF. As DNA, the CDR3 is TGTGCCAGCAGTGTTACAGGGGGCCCGTACCAAGAGACCCAGTACTTC.

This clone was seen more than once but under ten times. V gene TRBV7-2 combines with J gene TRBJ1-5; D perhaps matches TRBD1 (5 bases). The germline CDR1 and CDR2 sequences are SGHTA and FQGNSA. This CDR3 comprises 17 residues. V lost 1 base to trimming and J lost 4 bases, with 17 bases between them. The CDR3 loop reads CASSLVESRQGNQPQHF. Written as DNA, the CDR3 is TGTGCCAGCAGCTTAGTGGAATCCCGGCAGGGAAATCAGCCCCAGCATTTT.

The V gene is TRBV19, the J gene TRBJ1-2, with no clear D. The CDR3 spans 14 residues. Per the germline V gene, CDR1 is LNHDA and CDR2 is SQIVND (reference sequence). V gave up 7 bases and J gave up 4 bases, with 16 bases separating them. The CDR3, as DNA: TGTGCCAGTAACTTAAAACAGTACTCCTATGGCTACACCTTC. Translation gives CASNLKQYSYGYTF.

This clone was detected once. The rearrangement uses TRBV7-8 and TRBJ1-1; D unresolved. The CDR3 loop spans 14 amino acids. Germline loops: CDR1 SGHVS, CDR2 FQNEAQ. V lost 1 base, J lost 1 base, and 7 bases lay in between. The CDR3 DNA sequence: TGTGCCAGCAGCTTAGAGGCAGGGAACACTGAAGCTTTCTTT. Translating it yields CASSLEAGNTEAFF. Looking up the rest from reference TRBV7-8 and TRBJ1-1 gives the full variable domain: GAGVSQSPRYKVAKRGQDVALRCDPISGHVSLFWYQQALGQGPEFLTYFQNEAQLDKSGLPSDRFFAERPEGSVSTLKIQRTQQEDSAVYLCASSLEAGNTEAFFGQGTRLTVV.

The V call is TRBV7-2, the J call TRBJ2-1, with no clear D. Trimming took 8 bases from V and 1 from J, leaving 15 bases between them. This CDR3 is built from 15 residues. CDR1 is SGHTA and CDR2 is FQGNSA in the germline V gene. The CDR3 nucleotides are TGTGCCAGCGGCCGGGTCCCGAATTCCTACAATGAGCAGTTCTTC. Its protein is CASGRVPNSYNEQFF.

This CDR3 is CAIRPLSGGTGELFF. The CDR3 DNA is TGTGCCATCAGACCCCTCAGCGGGGGAACCGGGGAGCTGTTTTTT. The V gene is TRBV10-3, the J gene TRBJ2-2; TRBD2 matches at 8 bases. This CDR3 contains 15 residues. The germline gives CDR1 ENHRY, CDR2 SYGVKD. V trimming: 6 bases; J trimming: 5 bases; junction bases outside the gene matches: 8.

The CDR3 sequence: CASSLNLDSNSPLHF. The CDR3 DNA reads TGTGCCAGCAGCTTAAATCTCGACAGTAATTCACCCCTCCACTTT. This chain joins TRBV7-9 and TRBJ1-6; perhaps TRBD1 as D (5 bases). CDR1 is SEHNR and CDR2 is FQNEAQ in the germline V gene (reference sequence). The CDR3 has 15 amino acids. V was shortened by 2 bases and J by 6 bases, with 11 bases between the two germline ends.

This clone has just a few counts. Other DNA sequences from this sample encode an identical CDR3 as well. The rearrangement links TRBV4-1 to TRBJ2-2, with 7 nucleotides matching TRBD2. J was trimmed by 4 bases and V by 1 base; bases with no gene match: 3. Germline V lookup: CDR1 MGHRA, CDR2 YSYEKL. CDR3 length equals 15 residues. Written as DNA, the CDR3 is TGCGCCAGCAGCCAAGGTTGGACTAGCACCGGGGAGCTGTTTTTT. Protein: CASSQGWTSTGELFF.

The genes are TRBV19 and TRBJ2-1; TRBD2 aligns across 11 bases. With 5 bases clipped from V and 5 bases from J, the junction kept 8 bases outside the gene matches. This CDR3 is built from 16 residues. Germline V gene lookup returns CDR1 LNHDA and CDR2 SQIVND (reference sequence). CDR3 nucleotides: TGTGCCAGTAGTGTCTTGCGACTAGCGGGACACAATGAGCAGTTCTTC. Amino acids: CASSVLRLAGHNEQFF. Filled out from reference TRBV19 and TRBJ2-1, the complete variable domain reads DGGITQSPKYLFRKEGQNVTLSCEQNLNHDAMYWYRQDPGQGLRLIYYSQIVNDFQKGDIAEGYSVSREKKESFPLTVTSAQKNPTAFYLCASSVLRLAGHNEQFFGPGTRLTVL.

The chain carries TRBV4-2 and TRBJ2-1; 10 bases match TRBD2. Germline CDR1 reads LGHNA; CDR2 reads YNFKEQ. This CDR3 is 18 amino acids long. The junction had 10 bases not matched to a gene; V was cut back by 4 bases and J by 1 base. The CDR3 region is CASSLIQEAGGSYNEQFF. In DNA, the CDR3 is TGTGCCAGCAGCCTCATACAGGAAGCGGGGGGGTCCTACAATGAGCAGTTCTTC.